Sequencing of this TCR beta chain was carried out in a study of regulatory T cells in long-lasting Graves disease. Study in general: Antithyroid drug intake by newly diagnosed Graves' patients had lasted under 3 months.

Through Arm-PCR of CDR3 regions and iRepertoire HTBI primers, TCR beta libraries were built. A single record per CDR3 protein comes from TCRdb applying MiXCR to the multiplex PCR reads. Here the sample spans 420,000 or so distinct CDR3 sequences, about 17% being singletons. Specified time point: newly diagnosed GD, antithyroid drugs for less than 3 months. Construction of the TCR library relied on RNA isolated from PBMCs. American Thyroid Association guidelines defined how Graves' disease was diagnosed. This CDR3 spans 11 amino acids. From germline, CDR1 is SQVTM and CDR2 ANQGSEA. Trimming left V 6 bases short and J 8 bases short, with 13 bases between. A further study also used this sample, focusing on T cells in Graves' hyperthyroidism and ophthalmopathy. As that study records: HTBI primers were used for first-round RT-PCR of the TCR CDR3.

The receptor comes from a woman between 18 and 30 years old with Graves disease. This specimen consisted of peripheral blood mononuclear cells (PBMCs), obtained at new diagnosis, from a patient treated with antithyroid drugs. The rearrangement links TRBV29-1 to TRBJ1-1; TRBD1 might be the D (5 bases). This CDR3 is CSVGEGQEAFF. DNA for the CDR3: TGCAGCGTGGGGGAGGGGCAAGAAGCTTTCTTT.